The 14 T cell receptor beta chains below come from one sample, sequenced in a study of cytotoxic CD8 clonotypes in ibrutinib-treated CLL. TCRdb's copy holds only in-frame clones and misses some; the assay was immunoSEQ multiplex PCR. Found here are around 310,000 clones, about 80% of them singletons; the top ten hold 5.5% to 8%. Here the sequenced sample was PBMCs, taken before ibrutinib treatment. The receptors come from a human donor with chronic lymphocytic leukemia.

The CDR3 here is CASSQAASGIYEQYF. Here the CDR3 DNA reads TGCGCCAGCAGCCAAGCCGCTAGCGGGATATACGAGCAGTACTTC. J is TRBJ2-7 and V is TRBV4-3; TRBD2 aligns across 9 bases. This CDR3 has 15 amino acids. With V trimmed by 1 base and J by 4 bases, 5 bases remained unmatched. Germline CDR1 is LGHNA and CDR2 is YSLEER.

The chain has TRBV6-1 and TRBJ2-7; 7 nucleotides match TRBD2. V gave up 8 bases and J gave up 0 bases; unmatched junction bases: 4. From germline, CDR1 is MNHNS and CDR2 SASEGT. This CDR3 contains 13 residues. The CDR3 nucleotides are TGTGCCAGCGGGGGGGGAACCTCCTACGAGCAGTACTTC. Translation gives CASGGGTSYEQYF.

In nucleotides, the CDR3 is TGTGCCAGCAGCGTAGGGACAGCAAACTACGAGCAGTACTTC. It translates to CASSVGTANYEQYF. This sequence joins TRBV9 and TRBJ2-7, with D perhaps TRBD1 (6 bases). Germline CDR1 SGDLS, CDR2 YYNGEE. The V and J ends lost 0 bases and 3 bases respectively, with 10 bases between them. The CDR3 has 14 amino acids.

This clone was counted only a few times. This CDR3 reads CASSQTADSGYTF. The CDR3 DNA follows: TGTGCCAGCTCGCAGACAGCCGATTCGGGCTACACCTTC. The gene calls are TRBV18 and TRBJ1-2; TRBD1 might be the D (5 bases). CDR1 is KGHSH, CDR2 LQKENI, per germline. This CDR3 is 13 amino acids long. Trimming left V 6 bases short and J 8 bases short, with 16 bases between.

This clone was seen only a few times. The CDR3, as DNA: TGTGCCAGCGGGACGGTTAACTATGGCTACACCTTC. It encodes CASGTVNYGYTF. J is TRBJ1-2 and V is TRBV2; D perhaps matches TRBD1 (5 bases). CDR3 length: 12 amino acids. V dropped 8 bases and J dropped 1 base, with 8 bases sitting between them. Germline-derived CDR1 and CDR2 are SNHLY and FYNNEI.

V and J are TRBV5-8 and TRBJ2-1, with 11 bases fitting TRBD2. The junction had 9 bases not matched to a gene; V was cut back by 0 bases and J by 4 bases. In germline, CDR1 is SGHTS, CDR2 YDEGEE. This CDR3 contains 18 residues. DNA for the CDR3: TGTGCCAGCAGCTTGGCCATAGCGGGAGGGCCTATGTACAATGAGCAGTTCTTC. Its translation is CASSLAIAGGPMYNEQFF.

This rearrangement joins TRBV15 to TRBJ1-4, with D maybe TRBD1 (5 bases). V dropped 2 bases and J dropped 8 bases, with 21 bases sitting between them. The germline V gene encodes CDR1 LNHNV and CDR2 YYDKDF (reference sequence). The CDR3 runs 17 residues. This CDR3 reads CATSRTPQSRAGEKLFF. The CDR3 region has the DNA TGTGCCACCAGCAGAACACCTCAGAGCAGGGCGGGCGAAAAACTGTTTTTT.

As DNA, the CDR3 is TGTGCCATCAGGGGGGGGGATTTCACCCTCTATGAGCAGTTCTTC. Protein: CAIRGGDFTLYEQFF. J is TRBJ2-1 and V is TRBV10-3, with 7 bases lining up with TRBD2. Germline CDR1 ENHRY, CDR2 SYGVKD. The CDR3 has 15 amino acids. V shed 6 bases, J shed 8 bases, and the junction held 13 bases outside the gene matches.

This chain joins TRBV7-2 and TRBJ2-7; D remains ambiguous. V gave up 1 base and J gave up 4 bases, with 11 bases separating them. The CDR3 sequence is 14 residues long. CDR1 and CDR2 from the germline V gene are SGHTA and FQGNSA. The chain's CDR3 is CASSLGSAGYEQYF. As DNA, the CDR3 is TGTGCCAGCAGCTTAGGTTCGGCAGGTTACGAGCAGTACTTC.

This clone was seen only a few times. The chain links TRBV29-1 to TRBJ2-4; D remains ambiguous. Trimming removed 5 bases from V and 8 bases from J, with 10 bases in between. The germline V gene has CDR1 SQVTM and CDR2 ANQGSEA. The CDR3 sequence is 11 residues long. CDR3 loop: CSVRGSDIQYF. The CDR3 nucleotides read TGCAGCGTTCGTGGCAGCGACATTCAGTACTTC.

This chain joins TRBV20-1 and TRBJ2-1; 10 bases match TRBD2. Losses at the gene ends were 5 bases for V and 13 bases for J; bases not matched to a gene: 5. This CDR3 comprises 11 residues. The germline V gene has CDR1 DFQATT and CDR2 SNEGSKA (reference sequence). CDR3 amino acids: CSALSGRTQFF. CDR3 DNA: TGCAGTGCTCTTAGCGGGAGGACCCAGTTCTTC.

The rearrangement uses TRBV5-4 and TRBJ2-1, with TRBD2 matching 9 bases. V gave up 4 bases and J gave up 2 bases; unmatched junction bases: 4. Germline V lookup: CDR1 SGHNT, CDR2 YYREEE (reference sequence). The CDR3 consists of 15 residues. The CDR3 nucleotides are TGTGCCAGCAGCATTAGCGGGGGCACCTACAATGAGCAGTTCTTC. Amino acids: CASSISGGTYNEQFF. The full variable domain, in which reference TRBV5-4 and TRBJ2-1 provide the parts outside the CDR3, is ETGVTQSPTHLIKTRGQQVTLRCSSQSGHNTVSWYQQALGQGPQFIFQYYREEENGRGNFPPRFSGLQFPNYSSELNVNALELDDSALYLCASSISGGTYNEQFFGPGTRLTVL.

The CDR3 DNA reads TGTGCCAGCTCAGGTAGACTAGTCGGTTTCGAGCAGTACTTC. It encodes CASSGRLVGFEQYF. The chain employs TRBV18 and TRBJ2-7; TRBD2 might be the D (6 bases). V lost 5 bases and J lost 6, with 17 bases in between. Germline CDR1 and CDR2: KGHSH and LQKENI. The CDR3 runs to 14 residues.

The rearrangement uses TRBV10-2 and TRBJ2-7; 13 bases agree with TRBD2. The germline V gene has CDR1 WSHSY and CDR2 SAAADI. With 4 bases clipped from V and 3 bases from J, the junction kept 0 bases outside the gene matches. The CDR3 loop spans 14 amino acids. The CDR3 sequence: CASSGLAGGYEQYF. Written as DNA, the CDR3 is TGCGCCAGCAGTGGACTAGCGGGGGGCTACGAGCAGTACTTC.